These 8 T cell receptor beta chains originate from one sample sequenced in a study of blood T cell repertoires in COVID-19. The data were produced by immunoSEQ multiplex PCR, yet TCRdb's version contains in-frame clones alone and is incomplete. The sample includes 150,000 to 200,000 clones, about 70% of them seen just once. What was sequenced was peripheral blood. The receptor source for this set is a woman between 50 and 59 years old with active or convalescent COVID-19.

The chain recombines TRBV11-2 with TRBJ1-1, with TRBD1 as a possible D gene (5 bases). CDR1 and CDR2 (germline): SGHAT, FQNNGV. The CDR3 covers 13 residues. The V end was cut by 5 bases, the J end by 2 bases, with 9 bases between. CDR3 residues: CASSLGLNTEAFF. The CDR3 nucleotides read TGTGCCAGCAGCCTGGGGCTAAACACTGAAGCTTTCTTT.

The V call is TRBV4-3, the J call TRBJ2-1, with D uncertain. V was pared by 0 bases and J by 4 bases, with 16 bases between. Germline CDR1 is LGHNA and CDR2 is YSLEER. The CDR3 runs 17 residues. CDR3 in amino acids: CASSQELSGLKYNEQFF. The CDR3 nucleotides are TGCGCCAGCAGCCAAGAATTGTCAGGTCTAAAGTACAATGAGCAGTTCTTC.

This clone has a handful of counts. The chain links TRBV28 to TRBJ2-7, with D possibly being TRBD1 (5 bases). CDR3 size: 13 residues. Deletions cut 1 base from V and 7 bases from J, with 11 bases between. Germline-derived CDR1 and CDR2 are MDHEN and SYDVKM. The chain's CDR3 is CASSLSPRDEQYF. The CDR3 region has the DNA TGTGCCAGCAGTTTATCTCCCAGGGATGAGCAGTACTTC. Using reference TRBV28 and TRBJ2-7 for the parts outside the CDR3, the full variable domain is DVKVTQSSRYLVKRTGEKVFLECVQDMDHENMFWYRQDPGLGLRLIYFSYDVKMKEKGDIPEGYSVSREKKERFSLILESASTNQTSMYLCASSLSPRDEQYFGPGTRLTVT.

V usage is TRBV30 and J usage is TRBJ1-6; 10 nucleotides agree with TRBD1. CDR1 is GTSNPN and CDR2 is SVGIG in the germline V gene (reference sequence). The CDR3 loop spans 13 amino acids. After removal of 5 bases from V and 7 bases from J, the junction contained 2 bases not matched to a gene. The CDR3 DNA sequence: TGTGCCTGGGGACAGGGGGAAAATTCACCCCTCCACTTT. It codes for CAWGQGENSPLHF.

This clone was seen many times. CDR3 coding DNA: TGTGCCAGTAGGACGACAGGGGTCGGAAGAAACACCATATATTTT. It yields the protein CASRTTGVGRNTIYF. The genes are TRBV19 and TRBJ1-3, with 8 positions matching TRBD1. Germline lookup yields CDR1 LNHDA and CDR2 SQIVND (reference sequence). The J segment lost 5 bases and the V segment lost 6 bases, leaving 9 bases of the junction unmatched. The CDR3 consists of 15 residues.

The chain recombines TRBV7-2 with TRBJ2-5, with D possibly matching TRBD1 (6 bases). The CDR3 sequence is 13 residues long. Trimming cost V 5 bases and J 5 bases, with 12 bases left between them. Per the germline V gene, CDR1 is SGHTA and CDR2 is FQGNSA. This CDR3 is CASSGGPDETQYF. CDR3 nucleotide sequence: TGTGCCAGCAGCGGGGGCCCCGACGAGACCCAGTACTTC.

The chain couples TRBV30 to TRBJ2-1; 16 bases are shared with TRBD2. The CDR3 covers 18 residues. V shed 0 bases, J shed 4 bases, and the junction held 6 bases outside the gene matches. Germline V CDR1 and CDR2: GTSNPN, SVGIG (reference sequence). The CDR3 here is CAWSVEGLAGGLYNEQFF. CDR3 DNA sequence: TGTGCCTGGAGTGTAGAGGGACTAGCGGGAGGGCTTTACAATGAGCAGTTCTTC.

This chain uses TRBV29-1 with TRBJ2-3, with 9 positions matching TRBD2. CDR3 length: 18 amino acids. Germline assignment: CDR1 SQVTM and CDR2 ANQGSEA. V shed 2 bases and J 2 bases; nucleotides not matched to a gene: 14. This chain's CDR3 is CSVETPLSGGGHTDTQYF. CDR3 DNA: TGCAGCGTTGAAACCCCCCTTAGCGGGGGAGGCCACACAGATACGCAGTATTTT.